Presented here are 25 T cell receptor beta chains from one specimen sequenced in a study of T-cell memory formation after mild COVID-19. A single record per CDR3 protein comes from TCRdb applying MiXCR to the 5' RACE reads. The table shows 150,000 to 200,000 distinct CDR3 sequences, with roughly 14% occurring only once. The source material was PBMCs or a T cell subset sorted from them (not recorded which). The receptors stem from an adult woman who had mild COVID-19 (a few samples of this study predate the infection). Cell type and time point are not known.

The sample holds a few counts of this clonotype. The J gene is TRBJ2-2, the V gene TRBV6-1; no clear D. The V end was cut by 2 bases, the J end by 1 base, with 8 bases between. In germline, CDR1 is MNHNS, CDR2 SASEGT. There are 15 residues in the CDR3. This chain's CDR3 is CASSERQVNTGELFF. The CDR3 DNA reads as TGTGCCAGCAGTGAACGGCAGGTGAACACCGGGGAGCTGTTTTTT.

This clonotype was counted once. This chain uses TRBV7-9 with TRBJ2-5; the D gene is possibly TRBD2 (6 bases). This CDR3 is 16 amino acids long. V was cut by 1 base and J by 4 bases, with 16 bases left in between. Germline CDR1 reads SEHNR; CDR2 reads FQNEAQ (reference sequence). CDR3 nucleotides: TGTGCCAGCAGCTTAGATGTTCGGGACGGGGGAGAGACCCAGTACTTC. Encoded protein: CASSLDVRDGGETQYF.

This clonotype showed up just a few times. The V and J genes are TRBV7-8 and TRBJ1-1; 8 nucleotides line up with TRBD1. Germline lookup yields CDR1 SGHVS and CDR2 FQNEAQ. The CDR3 extends over 13 amino acids. The trim removed 4 bases at V and 12 bases at J, leaving 10 bases unmatched. For the CDR3, the DNA is TGTGCCAGCAGCTCAAGACAGGGGAGTGATACTTTCTTT. Translating gives CASSSRQGSDTFF.

Only a few counts were recorded for this clonotype. The chain carries TRBV4-1 and TRBJ2-7; D is uncertain. Germline V gene sequence: CDR1 MGHRA, CDR2 YSYEKL. CDR3 length equals 14 residues. V was cut by 1 base and J by 1 base, with 8 bases left in between. The CDR3 here is CASSQVQLSYEQYF. The CDR3 DNA reads as TGCGCCAGCAGCCAAGTGCAGCTTTCCTACGAGCAGTACTTC.

This CDR3 is CASSPHQVNNEQFF. The CDR3 DNA reads TGTGCCAGCAGCCCCCACCAGGTAAACAATGAGCAGTTCTTC. This rearrangement joins TRBV27 to TRBJ2-1; D remains unclear. Deletions cut 6 bases from V and 5 bases from J, with 14 bases between. This CDR3 is 14 amino acids long. Germline V gives CDR1 MNHEY, CDR2 SMNVEV (reference sequence).

In its sample, this clonotype was seen a few times. The V and J genes are TRBV27 and TRBJ2-5; the D gene could be TRBD1 or TRBD2 (5 bases each). The CDR3 is 14 amino acids. V was shortened by 2 bases and J by 1 base, with 8 bases between the two germline ends. CDR1 and CDR2 from the germline V gene are MNHEY and SMNVEV (reference sequence). The CDR3 sequence: CASSLARGQETQYF. The CDR3 DNA sequence: TGTGCCAGCAGTTTAGCGAGGGGCCAAGAGACCCAGTACTTC.

This sequence joins TRBV6-1 and TRBJ1-1; maybe TRBD1 (5 bases). The CDR3 is 13 amino acids. V lost 9 bases and J 4 bases, leaving 15 bases between the germline ends. Per the germline V gene, CDR1 is MNHNS and CDR2 is SASEGT. The CDR3: CASPRVGGTEAFF. In DNA form, the CDR3 reads TGTGCCAGTCCCAGGGTTGGTGGCACTGAAGCTTTCTTT.

This clonotype was seen a few times. V is TRBV30 and J is TRBJ2-7; no firm D call. The germline V gene has CDR1 GTSNPN and CDR2 SVGIG (reference sequence). The ends were cut back, 5 bases at V and 3 bases at J, with 14 bases in the middle. This CDR3 is 13 amino acids long. CDR3 sequence (DNA): TGTGCCTGGGGACCGGACGGCATCTACGAGCAGTACTTC. Protein sequence: CAWGPDGIYEQYF. Full variable domain (outside the CDR3, taken from reference TRBV30 and TRBJ2-7): SQTIHQWPATLVQPVGSPLSLECTVEGTSNPNLYWYRQAAGRGLQLLFYSVGIGQISSEVPQNLSASRPQDRQFILSSKKLLLSDSGFYLCAWGPDGIYEQYFGPGTRLTVT.

The genes are TRBV6-5 and TRBJ2-2; D not resolved. Germline V gene data show CDR1 as MNHEY and CDR2 as SVGAGI. CDR3 length: 12 amino acids. V lost 8 bases, J lost 6 bases, and 10 bases lay in between. The CDR3 region is CASSKFSGELFF. CDR3 sequence (DNA): TGTGCCAGCTCTAAGTTTTCCGGGGAGCTGTTTTTT.

J is TRBJ2-7 and V is TRBV7-8; D might be TRBD2 (6 bases). There are 14 residues in the CDR3. Germline V lookup: CDR1 SGHVS, CDR2 FQNEAQ. V lost 1 base to trimming and J lost 3 bases, with 10 bases between them. This chain's CDR3 is CASSLGRGNYEQYF. CDR3 nucleotide sequence: TGTGCCAGCAGCTTAGGGAGGGGAAACTACGAGCAGTACTTC.

This clonotype was seen only a few times. The V and J genes are TRBV5-1 and TRBJ2-7; D uncertain. Per germline, CDR1 SGHRS and CDR2 YFSETQ. Trimming cost V 0 bases and J 2 bases, with 12 bases left between them. The CDR3 has 15 amino acids. The CDR3 region has the DNA TGCGCCAGCAGCTTGGAACCGGGTACAACCTACGAGCAGTACTTC. Translating it yields CASSLEPGTTYEQYF.

The chain links TRBV12-3 or TRBV12-4 to TRBJ2-1; the match to TRBD2 covers 8 bases. The CDR3 loop spans 15 amino acids. V lost 4 bases and J lost 6; bases outside the gene matches: 8. The CDR3 loop is CASSSFGRAINEQFF. CDR3 coding DNA: TGTGCCAGCAGTTCTTTCGGGAGGGCCATCAATGAGCAGTTCTTC.

In this sample, this clonotype turned up a few times. The J gene is TRBJ2-1, the V gene TRBV20-1, with unresolved D. The CDR3 loop spans 13 amino acids. Germline-derived CDR1 and CDR2 are DFQATT and SNEGSKA (reference sequence). Deletions cut 0 bases from V and 6 bases from J, with 9 bases between. This CDR3 reads CSARDAGFNEQFF. The CDR3 region has the DNA TGCAGTGCTAGAGACGCCGGGTTCAATGAGCAGTTCTTC.

The V and J genes are TRBV7-2 and TRBJ2-4; D unresolved. The CDR3 is made up of 14 amino acids. The germline V gene has CDR1 SGHTA and CDR2 FQGNSA. Trimming stripped 9 bases from V and 4 bases from J, with 16 bases between. As DNA, the CDR3 is TGTGCCAGTATGTCCAATCGTGGTAAAAACATTCAGTACTTC. Its protein is CASMSNRGKNIQYF.

V usage is TRBV7-2 and J usage is TRBJ1-1, with D perhaps matching TRBD1 (6 bases). Germline assignment: CDR1 SGHTA and CDR2 FQGNSA. The germline V and J ends were trimmed by 5 bases and 1 base, with 14 bases remaining between them. The CDR3 length is 15 residues. In DNA form, the CDR3 reads TGTGCCAGCAGCCCGAACAGGGCTTCGAACACTGAAGCTTTCTTT. This codes for CASSPNRASNTEAFF.

The rearrangement uses TRBV12-3 or TRBV12-4 and TRBJ1-1; D is possibly TRBD1 (6 bases). This CDR3 is 13 amino acids long. V lost 7 bases and J 1 base, leaving 10 bases between the germline ends. CDR3 residues: CASTRQANTEAFF. The DNA of the CDR3 is TGTGCCAGCACCCGACAGGCGAACACTGAAGCTTTCTTT.

This clonotype was seen only a few times. The chain links TRBV9 to TRBJ2-1; TRBD2 agrees at 13 bases. The CDR3 totals 15 residues. Germline-derived CDR1 and CDR2 are SGDLS and YYNGEE. Unmatched junction bases numbered 4, after V lost 0 bases and J lost 10 bases. CDR3: CASSVGLAGGREQFF. CDR3 in DNA: TGTGCCAGCAGCGTAGGACTAGCGGGGGGTAGGGAGCAGTTCTTC. Combining the CDR3 with reference TRBV9 and TRBJ2-1 gives the whole variable domain DSGVTQTPKHLITATGQRVTLRCSPRSGDLSVYWYQQSLDQGLQFLIQYYNGEERAKGNILERFSAQQFPDLHSELNLSSLELGDSALYFCASSVGLAGGREQFFGPGTRLTVL.

This clonotype was seen a handful of times. The chain links TRBV14 to TRBJ2-7; D remains unclear. Germline CDR1 and CDR2: SGHDN and FVKESK. The V end was cut by 0 bases, the J end by 4 bases, with 7 bases between. This CDR3 contains 13 residues. The CDR3 reads CASSQDWGYEQYF. The CDR3 region has the DNA TGTGCCAGCAGCCAAGATTGGGGATACGAGCAGTACTTC.

The chain recombines TRBV12-3 or TRBV12-4 with TRBJ1-2; D is uncertain. The CDR3 totals 12 residues. V was clipped by 5 bases and J by 5 bases, with 9 bases between them. The CDR3 coding sequence is TGTGCCAGCAGTCCTAAGATTTATGGCTACACCTTC. Translating it yields CASSPKIYGYTF.

Here the CDR3 DNA reads TGCGCCAGCAGCTCGGACGTCCGAGAGACCCAGTACTTC. Its translation is CASSSDVRETQYF. The chain has TRBV5-1 and TRBJ2-5, with D uncertain. V was trimmed by 3 bases and J by 4 bases, leaving 10 bases between them. There are 13 residues in the CDR3. Per germline, CDR1 SGHRS and CDR2 YFSETQ. Filled out from reference TRBV5-1 and TRBJ2-5, the complete variable domain reads KAGVTQTPRYLIKTRGQQVTLSCSPISGHRSVSWYQQTPGQGLQFLFEYFSETQRNKGNFPGRFSGRQFSNSRSEMNVSTLELGDSALYLCASSSDVRETQYFGPGTRLLVL.

The V and J genes are TRBV7-3 and TRBJ1-1, with no clear D. Trimming took 4 bases from V and 3 from J, leaving 18 bases between them. Germline CDR1 is SGHTA and CDR2 is FQGTGA. CDR3 length: 16 residues. CDR3 DNA: TGTGCCAGCAGCTGCCCTCATGTTTTTTTGGACACTGAAGCTTTCTTT. Translation: CASSCPHVFLDTEAFF.

The V and J genes are TRBV4-1 and TRBJ1-2; 9 bases fit TRBD1. Trimming removed 3 bases from V and 2 bases from J; junction bases left unmatched: 7. Germline V gene sequence: CDR1 MGHRA, CDR2 YSYEKL. The CDR3 length is 16 residues. Here the CDR3 DNA reads TGCGCCAGCAGCCACGGATCCGGGACAGGGAACTATGGCTACACCTTC. Its protein product is CASSHGSGTGNYGYTF.

CDR3 sequence reads: CASSQGSHSADTQYF. CDR3 bases: TGTGCCAGCAGCCAAGGGTCTCATTCTGCTGATACGCAGTATTTT. This sequence joins TRBV4-2 and TRBJ2-3; D not resolved. The V end lost 1 base, the J end lost 6 bases, and 14 bases lay between the germline ends. This CDR3 region has 15 residues. Germline V lookup: CDR1 LGHNA, CDR2 YNFKEQ.

This clonotype has only a few counts. This rearrangement joins TRBV20-1 to TRBJ2-3; D uncertain. V gave up 5 bases and J gave up 2 bases, with 14 bases separating them. This CDR3 has 14 amino acids. CDR1 is DFQATT, CDR2 SNEGSKA, per germline (reference sequence). The CDR3 region has the DNA TGCAGTGCTCCCAGCTCTTGGGACACAGATACGCAGTATTTT. Its translation: CSAPSSWDTDTQYF.

This chain uses TRBV9 with TRBJ2-3, with 7 bases that match TRBD1. Germline V gene data show CDR1 as SGDLS and CDR2 as YYNGEE. The CDR3 spans 17 residues. Unmatched junction bases numbered 10, after V lost 3 bases and J lost 0 bases. CDR3: CASSARDSARSTDTQYF. The CDR3 DNA reads TGTGCCAGCAGCGCTCGGGACAGTGCAAGGAGCACAGATACGCAGTATTTT. Filled out from reference TRBV9 and TRBJ2-3, the complete variable domain reads DSGVTQTPKHLITATGQRVTLRCSPRSGDLSVYWYQQSLDQGLQFLIQYYNGEERAKGNILERFSAQQFPDLHSELNLSSLELGDSALYFCASSARDSARSTDTQYFGPGTRLTVL.